This TCR beta chain was sequenced during a study of neurological immune-mediated disorders. This clonotype came up many times. From the 5' RACE reads, TCRdb called clonotypes with MiXCR, one entry per CDR3 protein. The sample lists tens of thousands of distinct CDR3 sequences, about a tenth occurring once. Volunteers from a blood bank in Maryland, USA, constituted the healthy controls. The CDR3 loop spans 15 amino acids. Germline V lookup: CDR1 SGHTA, CDR2 FQGNSA. Trimming pared 5 bases from V and 6 bases from J, leaving 17 bases between. This chain connects TRBV7-2 to TRBJ2-4; the D gene is possibly TRBD2 (7 bases). The source is a man between 40 and 49 years old in good health. The source material was PBMCs. The CDR3 sequence: CASSPQGGGGNIQYF. In DNA, the CDR3 is TGTGCCAGCAGCCCACAGGGCGGCGGGGGAAACATTCAGTACTTC.